This record covers a single TCR beta chain. Its antigen is still unknown. One base separates it from a far larger clone, so it is likely a read error. Sequencing was at deep level. Genomic DNA of every subset was divided equally among multiple immunoSEQ plates. Profiling relied on immunoSEQ multiplex PCR, and the TCRdb table lists in-frame clones only, not all of them. The data contain roughly 1 million clones, roughly 80% of them seen just once; the ten biggest clones take up 1.4%. Germline V gene sequence: CDR1 GTSNPN, CDR2 SVGIG (reference sequence). The CDR3 has 15 amino acids. With 0 bases clipped from V and 12 bases from J, the junction kept 12 bases outside the gene matches. This sample was taken from a study of shared clonotypes between healthy human individuals. Regarding the study as a whole: Roughly 5% of naive CD4 clonotypes were common to several donors.

Negatively enriched CD4+ T cells were divided by CD45RA into naive and memory. The rearrangement uses TRBV30 and TRBJ2-1; 9 bases fit TRBD2. The clonotype comes from a man between 18 and 35 years old in good health. Sequences were obtained from memory CD4+ T cells sorted from blood. As for subset: CD45RA-negative fraction. The CDR3 DNA is TGTGCCTGGAGTGTAACCCAGCGGGAGGCCCTGGTGCAGTTCTTC. The encoded protein is CAWSVTQREALVQFF.